This TCR beta chain was identified in a study of early T cells in non-severe SARS-CoV-2 infection. Study summary: It was bulk RNA from unsorted whole blood that was sequenced, and the chains were unpaired. The study, taken as a whole, reports: Matching results from VDJdb favored anti-spike CD8 responses, leaving private and CD4 specificities undetected.

V lost 2 bases and J lost 3, with 2 bases in between. The CDR3 runs to 12 residues. CDR1 and CDR2 (germline): MNHNS, SASEGT. This clonotype came up a few times. The antigen remains unidentified. Researchers tagged individual cDNA molecules with unique molecular identifiers. TCRdb fed the 5' RACE reads into MiXCR, producing one record per CDR3 protein. The sample holds approximately 65,000 distinct CDR3 sequences; approximately 10% are singletons and the top ten take about 6.4%. V and J are TRBV6-1 and TRBJ2-1; D is undetermined. Input material: whole blood. The receptor comes from an adult who was a healthcare worker with PCR-confirmed SARS-CoV-2 infection or an uninfected control (not recorded which). CDR3 sequence reads: CASSELYNEQFF. The CDR3 nucleotides read TGTGCCAGCAGTGAACTCTACAATGAGCAGTTCTTC.